This TCR beta chain was obtained from a study of cytomegalovirus exposure and HLA in healthy donors. When sampled, the donors appeared nominally healthy, though they likely had unrecorded immune exposures. The CDR3 extends over 15 amino acids. V dropped 10 bases and J dropped 1 base, with 19 bases sitting between them. Germline V gene sequence: CDR1 MNHNY, CDR2 SVGAGI (reference sequence). PCR involved 60 Vbeta and 13 Jbeta primers. TCRdb's table, derived via immunoSEQ multiplex PCR, lists solely in-frame clones and lacks some. Among approximately 35,000 clones listed, roughly 67% were seen once. Note on this clone: The antigen is undetermined.

Whole-study findings and limits: There were under 200 TCR beta chains listed as cytomegalovirus-associated. HLA allele associations emerged for around 16,000 TCR beta sequences in a later analysis, at 0.05 false discovery rate. In vitro confirmation showed three CMV-associated chains to be CMV antigen specific.

Material for sequencing was PBMCs. The genes are TRBV6-6 and TRBJ1-2; tentative D call: TRBD1 (5 bases). The clonotype comes from a middle-aged man in good health and CMV-seropositive. The CDR3 sequence: CATNPTRGINYGYTF. DNA for the CDR3: TGTGCCACCAACCCCACGCGGGGGATTAACTATGGCTACACCTTC.